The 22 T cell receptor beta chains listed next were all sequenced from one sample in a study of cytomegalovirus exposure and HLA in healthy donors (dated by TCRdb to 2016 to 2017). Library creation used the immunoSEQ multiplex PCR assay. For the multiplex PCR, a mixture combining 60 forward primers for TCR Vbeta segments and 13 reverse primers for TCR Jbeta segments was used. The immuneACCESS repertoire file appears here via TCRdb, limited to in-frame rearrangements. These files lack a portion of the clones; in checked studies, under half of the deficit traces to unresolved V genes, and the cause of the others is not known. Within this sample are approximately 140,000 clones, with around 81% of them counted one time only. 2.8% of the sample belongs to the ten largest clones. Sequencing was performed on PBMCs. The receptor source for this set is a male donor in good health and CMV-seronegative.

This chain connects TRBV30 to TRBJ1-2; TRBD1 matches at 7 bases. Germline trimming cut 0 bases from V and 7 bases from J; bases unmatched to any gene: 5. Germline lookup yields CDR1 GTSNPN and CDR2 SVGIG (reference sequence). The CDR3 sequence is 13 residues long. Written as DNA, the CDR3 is TGTGCCTGGAGTGTAGAACAGGGGATTGGCTACACCTTC. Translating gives CAWSVEQGIGYTF. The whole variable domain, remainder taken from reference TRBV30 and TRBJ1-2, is SQTIHQWPATLVQPVGSPLSLECTVEGTSNPNLYWYRQAAGRGLQLLFYSVGIGQISSEVPQNLSASRPQDRQFILSSKKLLLSDSGFYLCAWSVEQGIGYTFGSGTRLTVV.

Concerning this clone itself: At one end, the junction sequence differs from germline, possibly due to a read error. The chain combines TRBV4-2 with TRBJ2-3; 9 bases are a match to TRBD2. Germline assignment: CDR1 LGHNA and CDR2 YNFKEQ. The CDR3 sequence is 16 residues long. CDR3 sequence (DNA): TGTGCCCGCAGCCAAGCGGGACTAGCCCATACAGATACGCAGTATTTT. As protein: CARSQAGLAHTDTQYF.

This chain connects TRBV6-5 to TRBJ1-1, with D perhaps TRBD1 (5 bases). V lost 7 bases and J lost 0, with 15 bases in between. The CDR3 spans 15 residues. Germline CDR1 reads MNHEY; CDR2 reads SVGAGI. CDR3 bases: TGTGCCAGCACCCCAGCAGGGTTTATGAACACTGAAGCTTTCTTT. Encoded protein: CASTPAGFMNTEAFF.

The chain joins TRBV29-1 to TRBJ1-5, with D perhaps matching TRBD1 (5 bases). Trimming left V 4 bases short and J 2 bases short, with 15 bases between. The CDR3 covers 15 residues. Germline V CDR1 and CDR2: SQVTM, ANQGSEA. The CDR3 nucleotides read TGCAGCGTTGTTATGCCGGGAGGGGGCAATCAGCCCCAGCATTTT. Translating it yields CSVVMPGGGNQPQHF.

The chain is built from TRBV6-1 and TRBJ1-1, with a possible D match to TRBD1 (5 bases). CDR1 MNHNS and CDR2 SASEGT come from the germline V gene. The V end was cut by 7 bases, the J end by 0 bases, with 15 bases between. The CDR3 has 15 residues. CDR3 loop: CASTDTWGLNTEAFF. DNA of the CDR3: TGTGCCAGCACGGACACCTGGGGTCTGAACACTGAAGCTTTCTTT.

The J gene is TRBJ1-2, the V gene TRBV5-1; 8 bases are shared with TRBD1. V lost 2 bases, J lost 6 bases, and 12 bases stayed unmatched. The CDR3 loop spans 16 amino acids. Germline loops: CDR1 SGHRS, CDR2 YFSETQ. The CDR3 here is CASSFSLRTGSNGYTF. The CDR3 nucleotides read TGCGCCAGCAGCTTCAGCTTACGGACAGGGTCTAATGGCTACACCTTC.

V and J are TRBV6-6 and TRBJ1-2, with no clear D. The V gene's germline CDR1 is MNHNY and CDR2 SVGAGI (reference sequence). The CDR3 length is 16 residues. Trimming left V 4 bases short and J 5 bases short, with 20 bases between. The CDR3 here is CASSSLNPSRMYGYTF. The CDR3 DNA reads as TGTGCCAGCAGTTCCCTCAACCCGTCCAGGATGTATGGCTACACCTTC.

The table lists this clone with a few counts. CDR3 in amino acids: CASSQEGGFLALEQFF. For the CDR3, the DNA is TGCGCCAGCAGCCAAGAGGGGGGATTTCTAGCGCTAGAGCAGTTCTTC. V and J are TRBV4-1 and TRBJ2-1, with a weak D call TRBD2 (6 bases). V lost 0 bases and J 10 bases, leaving 19 bases between the germline ends. In germline, CDR1 is MGHRA, CDR2 YSYEKL. The CDR3 is made up of 16 amino acids.

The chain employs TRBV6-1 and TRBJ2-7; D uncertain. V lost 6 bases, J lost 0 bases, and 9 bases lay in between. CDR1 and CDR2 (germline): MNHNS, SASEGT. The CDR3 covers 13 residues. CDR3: CASRMGLSYEQYF. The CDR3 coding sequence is TGTGCCAGCAGGATGGGCCTCTCCTACGAGCAGTACTTC.

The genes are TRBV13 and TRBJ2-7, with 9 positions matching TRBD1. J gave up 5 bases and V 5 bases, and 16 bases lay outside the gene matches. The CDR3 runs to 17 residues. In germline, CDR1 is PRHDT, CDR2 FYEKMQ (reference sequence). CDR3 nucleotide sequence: TGTGCCAGCAGCCCACCTAGGGGGAGGGACAGGGCCCACGAGCAGTACTTC. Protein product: CASSPPRGRDRAHEQYF.

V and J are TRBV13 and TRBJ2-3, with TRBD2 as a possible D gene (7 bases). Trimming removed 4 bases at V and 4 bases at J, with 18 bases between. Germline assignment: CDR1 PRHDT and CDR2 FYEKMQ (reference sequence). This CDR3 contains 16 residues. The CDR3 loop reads CASSSPGGGGADTQYF. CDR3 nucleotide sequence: TGTGCCAGCAGCTCCCCCGGCGGGGGCGGCGCAGATACGCAGTATTTT.

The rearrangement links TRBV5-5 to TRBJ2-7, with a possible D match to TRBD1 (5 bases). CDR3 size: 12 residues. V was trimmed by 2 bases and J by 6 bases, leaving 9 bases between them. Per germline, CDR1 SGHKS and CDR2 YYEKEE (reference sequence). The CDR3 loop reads CASSLGVLEQYF. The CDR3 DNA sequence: TGTGCCAGCAGCTTAGGGGTGCTCGAGCAGTACTTC.

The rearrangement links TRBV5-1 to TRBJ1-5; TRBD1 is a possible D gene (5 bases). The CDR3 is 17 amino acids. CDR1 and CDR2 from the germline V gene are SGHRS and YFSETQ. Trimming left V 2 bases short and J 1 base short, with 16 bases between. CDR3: CASSLLEQGRSNQPQHF. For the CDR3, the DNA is TGCGCCAGCAGCTTACTTGAGCAGGGCCGGAGCAATCAGCCCCAGCATTTT.

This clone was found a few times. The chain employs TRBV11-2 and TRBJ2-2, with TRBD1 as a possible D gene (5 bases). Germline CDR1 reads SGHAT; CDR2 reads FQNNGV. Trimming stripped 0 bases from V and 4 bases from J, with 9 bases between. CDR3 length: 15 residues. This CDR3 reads CASSLEIRATGELFF. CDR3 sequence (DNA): TGTGCCAGCAGCTTAGAAATCAGGGCCACCGGGGAGCTGTTTTTT.

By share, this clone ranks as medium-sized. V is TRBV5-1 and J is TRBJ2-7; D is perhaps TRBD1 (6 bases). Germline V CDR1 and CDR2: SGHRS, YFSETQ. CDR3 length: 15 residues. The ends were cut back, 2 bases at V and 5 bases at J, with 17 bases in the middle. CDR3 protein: CASSFYRDNGDEQYF. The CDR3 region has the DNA TGCGCCAGCAGCTTTTACCGGGACAACGGGGACGAGCAGTACTTC.

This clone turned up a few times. The CDR3 is CASYWGTTRSTDTQYF. The CDR3 DNA reads as TGCGCCAGCTATTGGGGGACTACCAGGAGCACAGATACGCAGTATTTT. J is TRBJ2-3 and V is TRBV5-1; 7 bases are a match to TRBD2. This CDR3 is 16 amino acids long. Germline V gives CDR1 SGHRS, CDR2 YFSETQ. V dropped 7 bases and J dropped 0; count of bases not matched to a gene: 11.

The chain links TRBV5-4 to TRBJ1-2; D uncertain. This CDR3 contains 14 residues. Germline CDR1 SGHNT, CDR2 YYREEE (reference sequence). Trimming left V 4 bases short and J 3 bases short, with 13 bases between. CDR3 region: CASSDKRTDYGYTF. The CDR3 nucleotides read TGTGCCAGCAGCGACAAGCGGACCGACTATGGCTACACCTTC.

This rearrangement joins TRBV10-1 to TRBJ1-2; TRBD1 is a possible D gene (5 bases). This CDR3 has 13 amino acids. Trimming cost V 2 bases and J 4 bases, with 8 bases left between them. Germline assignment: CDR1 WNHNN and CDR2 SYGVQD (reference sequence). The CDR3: CASSERGPYGYTF. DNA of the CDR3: TGCGCCAGCAGTGAGAGGGGTCCCTATGGCTACACCTTC.

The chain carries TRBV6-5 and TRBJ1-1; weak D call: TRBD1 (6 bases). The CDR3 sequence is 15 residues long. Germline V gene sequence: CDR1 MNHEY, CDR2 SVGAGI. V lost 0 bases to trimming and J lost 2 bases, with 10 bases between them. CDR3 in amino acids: CASSYSGRGNTEAFF. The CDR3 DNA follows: TGTGCCAGCAGTTACTCGGGCAGGGGAAACACTGAAGCTTTCTTT.

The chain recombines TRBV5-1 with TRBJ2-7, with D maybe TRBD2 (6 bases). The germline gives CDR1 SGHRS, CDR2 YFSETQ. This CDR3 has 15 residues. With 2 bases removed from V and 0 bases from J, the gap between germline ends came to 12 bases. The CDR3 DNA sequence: TGCGCCAGCAGCTTTGGTGGGACTTACTCCTACGAGCAGTACTTC. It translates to CASSFGGTYSYEQYF.

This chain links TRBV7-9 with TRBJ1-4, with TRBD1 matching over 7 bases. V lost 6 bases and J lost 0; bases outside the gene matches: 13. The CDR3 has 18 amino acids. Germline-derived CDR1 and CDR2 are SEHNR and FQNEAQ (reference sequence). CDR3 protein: CASSSNWDSIATNEKLFF. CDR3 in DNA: TGTGCCAGCAGTTCAAATTGGGACAGCATAGCAACTAATGAAAAACTGTTTTTT.

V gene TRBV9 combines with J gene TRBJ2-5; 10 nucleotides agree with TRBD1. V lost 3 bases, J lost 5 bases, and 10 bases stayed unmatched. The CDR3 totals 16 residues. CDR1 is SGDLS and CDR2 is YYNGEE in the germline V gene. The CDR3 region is CASSGSPGQGWETQYF. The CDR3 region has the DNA TGTGCCAGCAGCGGCTCACCGGGACAGGGGTGGGAGACCCAGTACTTC.